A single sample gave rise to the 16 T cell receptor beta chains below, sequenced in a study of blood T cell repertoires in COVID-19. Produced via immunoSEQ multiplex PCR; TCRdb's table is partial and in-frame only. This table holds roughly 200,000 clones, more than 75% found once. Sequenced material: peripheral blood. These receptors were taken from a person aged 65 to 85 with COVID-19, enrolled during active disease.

CDR3 in DNA: TGTGCCACCAGTGATTTTCTTCCCTCTGGGCGCTCCGGGGAGCTGTTTTTT. Encoded protein: CATSDFLPSGRSGELFF. The V gene is TRBV24-1, the J gene TRBJ2-2; D is unclear. Trimming stripped 1 base from V and 6 bases from J, with 17 bases between. Germline V gene lookup returns CDR1 KGHDR and CDR2 SFDVKD. This CDR3 comprises 17 residues.

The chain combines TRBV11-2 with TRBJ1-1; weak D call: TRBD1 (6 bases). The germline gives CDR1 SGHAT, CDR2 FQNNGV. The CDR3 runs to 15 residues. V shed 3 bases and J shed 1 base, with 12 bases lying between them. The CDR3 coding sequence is TGTGCCAGCAGCTTGGCAGGGGCTTGGAACACTGAAGCTTTCTTT. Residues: CASSLAGAWNTEAFF. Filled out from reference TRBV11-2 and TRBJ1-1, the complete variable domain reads EAGVAQSPRYKIIEKRQSVAFWCNPISGHATLYWYQQILGQGPKLLIQFQNNGVVDDSQLPKDRFSAERLKGVDSTLKIQPAKLEDSAVYLCASSLAGAWNTEAFFGQGTRLTVV.

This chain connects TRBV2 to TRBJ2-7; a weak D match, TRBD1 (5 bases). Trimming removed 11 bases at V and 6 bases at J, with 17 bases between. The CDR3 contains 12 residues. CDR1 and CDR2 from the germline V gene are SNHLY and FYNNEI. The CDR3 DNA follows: TGTGCCCTCACAGGTTTGCTCGGCGAGCAGTACTTC. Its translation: CALTGLLGEQYF.

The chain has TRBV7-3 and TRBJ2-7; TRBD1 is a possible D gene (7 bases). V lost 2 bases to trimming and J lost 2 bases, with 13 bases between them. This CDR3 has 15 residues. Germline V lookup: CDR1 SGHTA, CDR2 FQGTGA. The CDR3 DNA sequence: TGTGCCAGCAGCTTACACCCAGGGGGGACCTACGAGCAGTACTTC. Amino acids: CASSLHPGGTYEQYF.

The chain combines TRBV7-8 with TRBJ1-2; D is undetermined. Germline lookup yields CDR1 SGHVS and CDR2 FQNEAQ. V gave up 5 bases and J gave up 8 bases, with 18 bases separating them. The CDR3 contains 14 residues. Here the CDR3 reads CASSRKTGEVGYTF. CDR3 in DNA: TGTGCCAGCAGCCGCAAAACCGGGGAAGTGGGCTACACCTTC.

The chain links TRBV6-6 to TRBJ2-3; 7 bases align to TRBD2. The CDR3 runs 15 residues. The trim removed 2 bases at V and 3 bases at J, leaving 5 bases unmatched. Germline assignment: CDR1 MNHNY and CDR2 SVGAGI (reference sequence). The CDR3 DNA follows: TGTGCCAGCAGTTACCGCGGGAGTGGAACAGATACGCAGTATTTT. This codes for CASSYRGSGTDTQYF.

The CDR3 here is CSVDRGGTEAFF. The CDR3 DNA sequence: TGCAGCGTTGACCGGGGAGGCACTGAAGCTTTCTTT. The chain carries TRBV29-1 and TRBJ1-1; D is ambiguous. The V and J ends lost 3 bases and 4 bases respectively, with 9 bases between them. This CDR3 spans 12 amino acids. In germline, CDR1 is SQVTM, CDR2 ANQGSEA.

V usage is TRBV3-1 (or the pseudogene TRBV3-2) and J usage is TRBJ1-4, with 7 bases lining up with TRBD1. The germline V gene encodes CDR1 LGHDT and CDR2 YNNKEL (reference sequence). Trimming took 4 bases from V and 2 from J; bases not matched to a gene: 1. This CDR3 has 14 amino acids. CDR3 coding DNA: TGTGCCAGCAGCCCGGGACAGACTAATGAAAAACTGTTTTTT. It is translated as CASSPGQTNEKLFF.

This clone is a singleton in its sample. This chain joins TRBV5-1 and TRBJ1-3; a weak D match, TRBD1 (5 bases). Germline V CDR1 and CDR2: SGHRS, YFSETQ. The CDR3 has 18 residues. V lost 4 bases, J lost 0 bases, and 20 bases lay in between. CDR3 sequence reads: CASSPTLLRQNSGNTIYF. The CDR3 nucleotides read TGCGCCAGCAGCCCGACGTTGCTCCGACAGAACTCTGGAAACACCATATATTTT.

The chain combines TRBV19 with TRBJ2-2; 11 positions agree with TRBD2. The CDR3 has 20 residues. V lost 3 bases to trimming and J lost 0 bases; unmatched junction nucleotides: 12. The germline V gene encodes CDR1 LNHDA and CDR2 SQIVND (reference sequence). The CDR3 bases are TGTGCCAGTAGTATGCCCCCGGGGACTAGCGGAAGCACGAACACCGGGGAGCTGTTTTTT. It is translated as CASSMPPGTSGSTNTGELFF.

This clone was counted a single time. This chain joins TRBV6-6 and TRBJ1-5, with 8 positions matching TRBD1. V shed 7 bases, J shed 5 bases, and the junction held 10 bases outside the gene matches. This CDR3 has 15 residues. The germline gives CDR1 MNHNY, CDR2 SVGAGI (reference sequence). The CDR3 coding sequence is TGTGCCAGCACCTATCAGAGACAGGGGTATCAGCCCCAGCATTTT. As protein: CASTYQRQGYQPQHF.

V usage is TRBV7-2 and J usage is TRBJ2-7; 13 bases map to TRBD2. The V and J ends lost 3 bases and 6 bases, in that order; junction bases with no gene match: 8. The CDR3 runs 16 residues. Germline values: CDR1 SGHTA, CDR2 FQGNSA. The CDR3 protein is CASSLVTGLAGVEQYF. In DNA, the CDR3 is TGTGCCAGCAGCTTGGTCACCGGACTAGCGGGAGTCGAGCAGTACTTC.

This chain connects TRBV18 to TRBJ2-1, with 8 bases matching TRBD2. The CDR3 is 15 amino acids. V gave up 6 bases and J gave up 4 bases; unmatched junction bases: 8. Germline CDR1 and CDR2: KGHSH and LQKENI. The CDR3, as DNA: TGTGCCAGCTCTCGACCTCGGGGGGGATACAATGAGCAGTTCTTC. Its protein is CASSRPRGGYNEQFF.

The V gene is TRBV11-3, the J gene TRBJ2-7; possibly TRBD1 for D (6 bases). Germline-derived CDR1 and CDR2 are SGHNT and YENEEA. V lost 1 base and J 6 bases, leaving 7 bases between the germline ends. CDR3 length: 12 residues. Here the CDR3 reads CASSLVGGEQYF. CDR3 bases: TGTGCCAGCAGCTTAGTAGGGGGCGAGCAGTACTTC.

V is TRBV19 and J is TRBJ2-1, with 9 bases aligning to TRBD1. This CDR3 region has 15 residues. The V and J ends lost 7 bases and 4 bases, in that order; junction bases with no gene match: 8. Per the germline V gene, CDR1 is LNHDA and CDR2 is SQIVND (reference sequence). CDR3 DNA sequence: TGTGCCAGTACTCTGGGACAGGGAAGATACAATGAGCAGTTCTTC. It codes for CASTLGQGRYNEQFF.

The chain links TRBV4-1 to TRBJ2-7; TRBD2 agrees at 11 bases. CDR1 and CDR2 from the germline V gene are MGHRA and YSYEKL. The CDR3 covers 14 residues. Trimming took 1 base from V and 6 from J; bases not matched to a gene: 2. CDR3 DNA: TGCGCCAGCAGCCAAGTAGCGGGAGGGCGCGAGCAGTACTTC. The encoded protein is CASSQVAGGREQYF.